Below are 20 T cell receptor beta chains sequenced from a single sample in a study of T-cell memory formation after mild COVID-19. Each CDR3 protein is one row after TCRdb ran MiXCR on the 5' RACE reads. In the table there are about 30,000 distinct CDR3 sequences, 9.5% to 15% of which are singletons. Sequenced sample: PBMCs or a T cell subset sorted from them (not recorded which). All receptors derive from an adult woman who had mild COVID-19 (a few samples of this study predate the infection). Cell type and time point are not known.

This clonotype was found many times. This chain connects TRBV12-3 or TRBV12-4 to TRBJ2-3, with D possibly matching TRBD2 (5 bases). This CDR3 spans 14 amino acids. With 6 bases removed from V and 4 bases from J, the gap between germline ends came to 14 bases. The CDR3 protein is CASRTGLAADTQYF. As DNA, the CDR3 is TGTGCCAGCAGAACCGGACTTGCCGCAGATACGCAGTATTTT.

This clonotype came up many times. V is TRBV20-1 and J is TRBJ2-2; D call uncertain. This CDR3 is 12 amino acids long. Between the trimmed V and J ends, which lost 4 bases and 0 bases, there was a span of 3 bases. Germline V gene lookup returns CDR1 DFQATT and CDR2 SNEGSKA (reference sequence). CDR3 in amino acids: CSAKANTGELFF. The CDR3 nucleotides read TGCAGTGCTAAAGCGAACACCGGGGAGCTGTTTTTT.

This clonotype is classed as medium-sized. The V gene is TRBV29-1, the J gene TRBJ2-3; the match to TRBD2 covers 7 bases. Germline assignment: CDR1 SQVTM and CDR2 ANQGSEA. V lost 6 bases to trimming and J lost 7 bases; unmatched junction nucleotides: 4. This CDR3 is built from 11 residues. In nucleotides, the CDR3 is TGCAGCGTCCGCGGGGGAAATACGCAGTATTTT. It yields the protein CSVRGGNTQYF.

This clonotype was counted many times. The CDR3 protein is CASSPGLASEQYF. For the CDR3, the DNA is TGTGCCAGCTCACCAGGACTAGCGAGCGAGCAGTACTTC. V is TRBV18 and J is TRBJ2-7; TRBD2 aligns across 9 bases. V gave up 2 bases and J gave up 6 bases; unmatched junction bases: 2. The CDR3 has 13 residues. Germline V gene lookup returns CDR1 KGHSH and CDR2 LQKENI.

This clonotype was picked up a small number of times. The J gene is TRBJ2-5, the V gene TRBV5-4; a weak D match, TRBD1 (6 bases). Germline-derived CDR1 and CDR2 are SGHNT and YYREEE (reference sequence). The CDR3 sequence is 14 residues long. Trimming took off 4 bases at V and 5 bases at J, with 15 bases between the two ends. As DNA, the CDR3 is TGTGCCAGCAGCAGCCAGGGGCGCTCGGAGACCCAGTACTTC. Residues: CASSSQGRSETQYF. Using reference TRBV5-4 and TRBJ2-5 for the parts outside the CDR3, the full variable domain is ETGVTQSPTHLIKTRGQQVTLRCSSQSGHNTVSWYQQALGQGPQFIFQYYREEENGRGNFPPRFSGLQFPNYSSELNVNALELDDSALYLCASSSQGRSETQYFGPGTRLLVL.

This clonotype was seen once. The rearrangement joins TRBV9 to TRBJ2-1; D is perhaps TRBD2 (7 bases). Per the germline V gene, CDR1 is SGDLS and CDR2 is YYNGEE. This CDR3 comprises 14 residues. The V end lost 0 bases, the J end lost 7 bases, and 11 bases lay between the germline ends. The CDR3 here is CASSVGGGLNEQFF. The CDR3 nucleotides are TGTGCCAGCAGCGTAGGCGGGGGCCTAAATGAGCAGTTCTTC.

The V gene is TRBV6-1, the J gene TRBJ1-2; weak D call: TRBD1 (6 bases). CDR1 MNHNS and CDR2 SASEGT come from the germline V gene. The CDR3 covers 11 residues. V lost 4 bases to trimming and J lost 6 bases, with 6 bases between them. CDR3 loop: CASSGQDGYTF. In nucleotides, the CDR3 is TGTGCCAGCAGTGGACAGGATGGCTACACCTTC.

The chain is built from TRBV19 and TRBJ2-2; 7 nucleotides align to TRBD1. This CDR3 has 14 residues. J gave up 2 bases and V 6 bases, and 3 bases lay outside the gene matches. Germline CDR1 and CDR2: LNHDA and SQIVND (reference sequence). CDR3 protein: CASRRQGNTGELFF. CDR3 DNA: TGTGCCAGTAGGAGACAGGGTAACACCGGGGAGCTGTTTTTT.

This clonotype appeared many times. This chain joins TRBV7-9 and TRBJ2-7; D perhaps matches TRBD2 (5 bases). Germline assignment: CDR1 SEHNR and CDR2 FQNEAQ (reference sequence). Between the trimmed V and J ends, which lost 1 base and 6 bases, there was a span of 10 bases. There are 13 residues in the CDR3. The CDR3 region is CASSLDMSGEQYF. The CDR3, as DNA: TGTGCCAGCAGCTTAGACATGAGCGGCGAGCAGTACTTC. Together with reference TRBV7-9 and TRBJ2-7, the CDR3 gives the full variable domain: DTGVSQNPRHKITKRGQNVTFRCDPISEHNRLYWYRQTLGQGPEFLTYFQNEAQLEKSRLLSDRFSAERPKGSFSTLEIQRTEQGDSAMYLCASSLDMSGEQYFGPGTRLTVT.

The chain uses TRBV7-2 and TRBJ2-7; D unclear. V was cut by 1 base and J by 0 bases, with 10 bases left in between. CDR1 is SGHTA, CDR2 FQGNSA, per germline. This CDR3 contains 15 residues. The CDR3 region is CASSLGPSSSYEQYF. The CDR3 DNA reads as TGTGCCAGCAGCTTAGGCCCGAGTAGCTCCTACGAGCAGTACTTC.

This clonotype was detected many times. CDR3 region: CASSQDLEGREQYF. As DNA, the CDR3 is TGTGCCAGCAGCCAAGATCTCGAGGGGAGAGAGCAGTACTTC. The V call is TRBV4-2, the J call TRBJ2-7; either TRBD1 or TRBD2 may fit D (5 bases each). The V and J ends lost 0 bases and 7 bases respectively, with 13 bases between them. Germline CDR1 LGHNA, CDR2 YNFKEQ. This CDR3 region has 14 residues.

This clonotype occurred many times. The limits of the CDR3 on the DNA are not certain, so only TCRdb's listed CDR3 is given. The CDR3: CASSSSGGLETQYF. V and J are TRBV27 and TRBJ2-5; TRBD2, the table's D call, lacks a check against the DNA. The CDR3 totals 14 residues, both ends included. The germline CDR1 and CDR2 sequences are MNHEY and SMNVEV (reference sequence).

The sample holds many counts of this clonotype. V is TRBV27 and J is TRBJ1-2; 8 bases match TRBD1. J was trimmed by 13 bases and V by 5 bases; bases with no gene match: 12. From germline, CDR1 is MNHEY and CDR2 SMNVEV (reference sequence). This CDR3 comprises 13 residues. The CDR3 loop reads CASSPRTGTVGTF. The CDR3 DNA reads TGTGCCAGCAGTCCCAGGACAGGGACCGTAGGCACCTTC.

This clonotype was seen many times. The V call is TRBV15, the J call TRBJ2-1; D uncertain. Deletions cut 8 bases from V and 6 bases from J, with 17 bases between. This CDR3 is built from 14 residues. The germline gives CDR1 LNHNV, CDR2 YYDKDF (reference sequence). CDR3 loop: CATLPNPNVNEQFF. DNA for the CDR3: TGTGCCACCCTACCTAACCCTAACGTCAATGAGCAGTTCTTC.

This clonotype showed up many times. The rearrangement links TRBV18 to TRBJ2-3; D is unclear. The germline CDR1 and CDR2 sequences are KGHSH and LQKENI. V shed 0 bases and J shed 5 bases, with 9 bases lying between them. This CDR3 comprises 14 residues. The CDR3 here is CASSPPMKLDTQYF. The CDR3 nucleotides read TGTGCCAGCTCACCACCGATGAAGCTAGATACGCAGTATTTT.

This clonotype was found many times. The rearrangement joins TRBV19 to TRBJ2-1; 15 nucleotides agree with TRBD2. Unmatched junction bases numbered 9, after V lost 6 bases and J lost 12 bases. The germline V gene encodes CDR1 LNHDA and CDR2 SQIVND (reference sequence). The CDR3 extends over 15 amino acids. CDR3 sequence reads: CASRGLAGGLGPQFF. CDR3 DNA: TGTGCCAGTAGGGGACTAGCGGGAGGCCTAGGGCCGCAGTTCTTC.

The J gene is TRBJ1-2, the V gene TRBV5-4; maybe TRBD1 (5 bases). Per germline, CDR1 SGHNT and CDR2 YYREEE (reference sequence). V gave up 4 bases and J gave up 7 bases, with 20 bases separating them. The CDR3 loop spans 15 amino acids. CDR3 DNA: TGTGCCAGCAGCCGAGGGACTCCGGGAGGCGGTGGCTACACCTTC. Translating it yields CASSRGTPGGGGYTF.

This clonotype has at least ten counts. V is TRBV7-3 and J is TRBJ2-6; no reliable D call. The CDR3 length is 14 residues. Trimming shortened V by 5 bases and J by 4 bases, and 9 bases separated the two germline ends. Germline CDR1 SGHTA, CDR2 FQGTGA. The DNA of the CDR3 is TGTGCCAGCAGCCCCTTTGCCGGGGCCAACGTCCTGACTTTC. Residues: CASSPFAGANVLTF.

This clonotype was recorded at least ten times. This chain connects TRBV27 to TRBJ1-2, with D perhaps TRBD1 (6 bases). Germline V CDR1 and CDR2: MNHEY, SMNVEV (reference sequence). The CDR3 loop spans 16 amino acids. Deletions cut 3 bases from V and 5 bases from J, with 19 bases between. CDR3 region: CASSFLPGGAGYGYTF. CDR3 sequence (DNA): TGTGCCAGCAGTTTTCTCCCCGGGGGCGCCGGGTATGGCTACACCTTC.

The CDR3 DNA reads TGCGCCAGCAGCATCCAGGGACAGCTCCAAGAGACCCAGTACTTC. This gives the protein CASSIQGQLQETQYF. The chain uses TRBV5-1 and TRBJ2-5, with 7 nucleotides matching TRBD1. The CDR3 is made up of 15 amino acids. Trimming took 4 bases from V and 1 from J; bases not matched to a gene: 7. The V gene's germline CDR1 is SGHRS and CDR2 YFSETQ. The complete variable domain, with remaining parts taken from reference TRBV5-1 and TRBJ2-5, reads KAGVTQTPRYLIKTRGQQVTLSCSPISGHRSVSWYQQTPGQGLQFLFEYFSETQRNKGNFPGRFSGRQFSNSRSEMNVSTLELGDSALYLCASSIQGQLQETQYFGPGTRLLVL.